These 23 T cell receptor beta chains originate from one sample sequenced in a study of blood T cell repertoires in COVID-19. Libraries were prepared by immunoSEQ multiplex PCR; TCRdb keeps only in-frame clonotypes and omits some of them. The profile covers about 200,000 clones, with roughly 87% appearing a single time and around 2% taken by the ten largest. What was sequenced was PBMCs or T cells enriched from blood (not recorded which). The receptors here all came from a middle-aged woman with acute COVID-19.

The J gene is TRBJ2-7, the V gene TRBV5-1, with 8 bases fitting TRBD2. The V segment lost 4 bases and the J segment 7 bases; nucleotides outside the gene matches: 10. Germline V gene data show CDR1 as SGHRS and CDR2 as YFSETQ. CDR3 length equals 14 residues. The CDR3 is CASSPGRAADEQYF. In DNA, the CDR3 is TGCGCCAGCAGCCCCGGGAGGGCCGCTGATGAGCAGTACTTC.

The chain is built from TRBV3-1 (or the pseudogene TRBV3-2) and TRBJ2-7; 10 bases are a match to TRBD2. Per germline, CDR1 LGHDT and CDR2 YNNKEL (reference sequence). The CDR3 runs to 16 residues. Unmatched junction bases numbered 5, after V lost 3 bases and J lost 0 bases. The CDR3, as DNA: TGTGCCAGCAGCCATTATAGCGGGGGGCACTCCTACGAGCAGTACTTC. This gives the protein CASSHYSGGHSYEQYF.

The rearrangement uses TRBV6-5 and TRBJ1-5; TRBD1 might be the D (5 bases). The CDR3 extends over 13 amino acids. Trimming took 9 bases from V and 4 from J, leaving 13 bases between them. Germline CDR1 is MNHEY and CDR2 is SVGAGI. The CDR3 loop reads CASRSGGNQPQHF. In DNA, the CDR3 is TGTGCCAGTCGGTCTGGGGGGAATCAGCCCCAGCATTTT.

The rearrangement links TRBV4-3 to TRBJ2-7; TRBD1 agrees at 8 bases. The germline V gene encodes CDR1 LGHNA and CDR2 YSLEER. The CDR3 totals 16 residues. With V trimmed by 3 bases and J by 2 bases, 9 bases remained unmatched. The CDR3 protein is CASSHSSTGETYEQYF. CDR3 coding DNA: TGCGCCAGCAGCCATTCTTCGACAGGGGAAACCTACGAGCAGTACTTC.

V is TRBV2 and J is TRBJ1-2, with unresolved D. V was clipped by 4 bases and J by 5 bases, with 14 bases between them. Per germline, CDR1 SNHLY and CDR2 FYNNEI. The CDR3 is 14 residues long. The CDR3 sequence: CASSGRAAGYGYTF. As DNA, the CDR3 is TGTGCCAGCAGTGGGAGGGCGGCCGGTTATGGCTACACCTTC.

This clone has a single count. V is TRBV19 and J is TRBJ1-2; D is undetermined. This CDR3 is 12 amino acids long. Germline values: CDR1 LNHDA, CDR2 SQIVND (reference sequence). V lost 10 bases, J lost 6 bases, and 15 bases lay in between. DNA of the CDR3: TGTGCCACCAAACCCCTGGGAGATGGCTACACCTTC. This gives the protein CATKPLGDGYTF.

This clone was observed a single time. The chain is built from TRBV7-3 and TRBJ2-3, with 11 nucleotides matching TRBD2. V lost 4 bases, J lost 4 bases, and 7 bases stayed unmatched. Germline assignment: CDR1 SGHTA and CDR2 FQGTGA. The CDR3 is 16 amino acids. CDR3 bases: TGTGCCAGCAGCTCTATAGCGGGAGGGCCCTCAGATACGCAGTATTTT. Amino acid sequence: CASSSIAGGPSDTQYF.

This rearrangement joins TRBV28 to TRBJ1-2; 8 bases line up with TRBD1. The CDR3 contains 13 residues. The V gene's germline CDR1 is MDHEN and CDR2 SYDVKM. Germline trimming cut 7 bases from V and 4 bases from J; bases unmatched to any gene: 5. CDR3 region: CASIQGAGYGYTF. The CDR3 nucleotides are TGTGCCAGCATCCAGGGGGCAGGCTATGGCTACACCTTC.

The V and J genes are TRBV3-1 (or the pseudogene TRBV3-2) and TRBJ2-2, with 7 bases identical to TRBD1. In germline, CDR1 is LGHDT, CDR2 YNNKEL (reference sequence). After removal of 4 bases from V and 0 bases from J, the junction contained 2 bases not matched to a gene. The CDR3 runs 15 residues. This CDR3 reads CASSRDSTNTGELFF. The CDR3 DNA sequence: TGTGCCAGCAGCCGGGACAGTACGAACACCGGGGAGCTGTTTTTT.

The chain employs TRBV5-1 and TRBJ1-4; TRBD1 aligns across 9 bases. The CDR3 covers 16 residues. With V trimmed by 5 bases and J by 0 bases, 5 bases remained unmatched. CDR1 is SGHRS, CDR2 YFSETQ, per germline. The CDR3 reads CASSSGQGSTNEKLFF. DNA for the CDR3: TGCGCCAGCAGTTCGGGACAGGGTTCAACTAATGAAAAACTGTTTTTT.

The chain has TRBV5-6 and TRBJ2-1; 7 bases align to TRBD2. V shed 2 bases, J shed 9 bases, and the junction held 8 bases outside the gene matches. The CDR3 is 14 residues long. The V gene's germline CDR1 is SGHDT and CDR2 YYEEEE. CDR3 amino acids: CASSFMSGTPEQFF. For the CDR3, the DNA is TGTGCCAGCAGCTTTATGAGCGGGACCCCTGAGCAGTTCTTC.

V usage is TRBV5-6 and J usage is TRBJ2-1; D is unresolved. This CDR3 is built from 16 residues. Germline V gene sequence: CDR1 SGHDT, CDR2 YYEEEE. Trimming removed 2 bases at V and 0 bases at J, with 12 bases between. The CDR3 region has the DNA TGTGCCAGCAGCTTACCCGGCTACAGCTCCTACAATGAGCAGTTCTTC. This gives the protein CASSLPGYSSYNEQFF.

In this sample, this clone turned up a few times. V is TRBV4-2 and J is TRBJ2-1; maybe TRBD2 (7 bases). This CDR3 region has 17 residues. Germline-derived CDR1 and CDR2 are LGHNA and YNFKEQ. Trimming removed 0 bases from V and 3 bases from J, with 15 bases in between. CDR3 in amino acids: CASSQDLGGGLYNEQFF. As DNA, the CDR3 is TGTGCCAGCAGCCAAGATCTAGGGGGAGGGCTCTACAATGAGCAGTTCTTC.

The rearrangement joins TRBV5-1 to TRBJ2-3; 12 bases agree with TRBD2. Looked up from germline, CDR1 is SGHRS and CDR2 is YFSETQ. The CDR3 runs to 17 residues. J lost 6 bases, V lost 4 bases, and 12 bases had no gene match. CDR3: CASSPPTSGGAMDTQYF. The CDR3 region has the DNA TGCGCCAGCAGCCCCCCGACTAGCGGGGGCGCGATGGATACGCAGTATTTT.

The V call is TRBV5-6, the J call TRBJ2-7, with D perhaps matching TRBD2 (5 bases). This CDR3 region has 13 residues. V was trimmed by 2 bases and J by 5 bases, leaving 11 bases between them. Germline V gene data show CDR1 as SGHDT and CDR2 as YYEEEE. The CDR3 bases are TGTGCCAGCAGCTTCATCTTCGGGGACGAGCAGTACTTC. Protein: CASSFIFGDEQYF.

This chain joins TRBV6-5 and TRBJ2-7; 12 positions match TRBD1. The ends lost 6 bases at V and 6 bases at J; junction bases unmatched: 9. The V gene's germline CDR1 is MNHEY and CDR2 SVGAGI. This CDR3 region has 15 residues. CDR3 region: CASSAWDRGRAEQYF. The CDR3 DNA reads as TGTGCCAGCAGCGCCTGGGACAGGGGGCGCGCCGAGCAGTACTTC.

The gene calls are TRBV9 and TRBJ2-3, with D hard to call. With 0 bases removed from V and 4 bases from J, the gap between germline ends came to 12 bases. The CDR3 has 15 amino acids. Germline V lookup: CDR1 SGDLS, CDR2 YYNGEE. CDR3 bases: TGTGCCAGCAGCGTAGAGTTGGTGGCTTCAGATACGCAGTATTTT. This sequence encodes CASSVELVASDTQYF.

The chain recombines TRBV27 with TRBJ1-1; D ambiguous. Germline values: CDR1 MNHEY, CDR2 SMNVEV (reference sequence). Deletions cut 0 bases from V and 1 base from J, with 12 bases between. The CDR3 consists of 16 residues. CDR3 nucleotide sequence: TGTGCCAGCAGTTTATCCTTTCTAGGTCCGAACACTGAAGCTTTCTTT. It encodes CASSLSFLGPNTEAFF.

The gene calls are TRBV5-5 and TRBJ1-6; D gene uncertain. Between the trimmed V and J ends, which lost 6 bases and 11 bases, there was a span of 18 bases. The CDR3 runs 14 residues. Germline V gene sequence: CDR1 SGHKS, CDR2 YYEKEE (reference sequence). CDR3 amino acids: CASTELGASTPLHF. DNA for the CDR3: TGTGCCAGCACCGAGCTAGGTGCATCCACACCCCTCCACTTT.

The genes are TRBV7-2 and TRBJ2-5, with 7 bases lining up with TRBD2. This CDR3 is 16 amino acids long. The V segment lost 5 bases and the J segment 3 bases; nucleotides outside the gene matches: 12. Germline CDR1 reads SGHTA; CDR2 reads FQGNSA. The CDR3 loop is CASSPLGAGVKETQYF. The CDR3 bases are TGTGCCAGCAGCCCCCTAGGGGCGGGAGTTAAAGAGACCCAGTACTTC.

The gene calls are TRBV2 and TRBJ1-4; 7 nucleotides line up with TRBD1. The CDR3 covers 13 residues. Trimming at V came to 10 bases and at J to 8 bases, leaving 10 bases not matched to a gene. Germline V gene sequence: CDR1 SNHLY, CDR2 FYNNEI. DNA of the CDR3: TGTGCCATTGATGGCCGGGACAGAGAAAAACTGTTTTTT. It specifies CAIDGRDREKLFF.

The genes are TRBV5-1 and TRBJ2-5, with D possibly TRBD1 on 6 matching bases. Germline V lookup: CDR1 SGHRS, CDR2 YFSETQ. Between the trimmed V and J ends, which lost 4 bases and 0 bases, there was a span of 13 bases. The CDR3 sequence is 15 residues long. The CDR3 region is CASSIQGRDQETQYF. The CDR3 DNA is TGCGCCAGCAGCATACAGGGAAGGGACCAAGAGACCCAGTACTTC.

This clone was detected only once. CDR3 sequence (DNA): TGTGCCAGCAGTTCCCAATTTGCTAGCGGGACCTACAATGAGCAGTTCTTC. Translated: CASSSQFASGTYNEQFF. This chain connects TRBV28 to TRBJ2-1; 9 bases are a match to TRBD2. There are 17 residues in the CDR3. Trimming at V came to 4 bases and at J to 2 bases, leaving 9 bases not matched to a gene. Looked up from germline, CDR1 is MDHEN and CDR2 is SYDVKM.